This T cell receptor (beta chain) originates from a study of blood T cell repertoires in COVID-19. Profiled with immunoSEQ multiplex PCR; TCRdb holds only in-frame clones, not every one. Found here are just under 85,000 clones, over 70% of them singletons; the top ten hold over 15%. V was trimmed by 2 bases and J by 0 bases, leaving 4 bases between them. This CDR3 is 13 amino acids long. The origin of this receptor is an older woman with acute or convalescent COVID-19. The chain has TRBV12-3 or TRBV12-4 and TRBJ1-1; D is undetermined. Sequencing was done on a sample of peripheral blood. The CDR3 sequence is CASSLQVNTEAFF. Written as DNA, the CDR3 is TGTGCCAGCAGTTTACAGGTGAACACTGAAGCTTTCTTT.